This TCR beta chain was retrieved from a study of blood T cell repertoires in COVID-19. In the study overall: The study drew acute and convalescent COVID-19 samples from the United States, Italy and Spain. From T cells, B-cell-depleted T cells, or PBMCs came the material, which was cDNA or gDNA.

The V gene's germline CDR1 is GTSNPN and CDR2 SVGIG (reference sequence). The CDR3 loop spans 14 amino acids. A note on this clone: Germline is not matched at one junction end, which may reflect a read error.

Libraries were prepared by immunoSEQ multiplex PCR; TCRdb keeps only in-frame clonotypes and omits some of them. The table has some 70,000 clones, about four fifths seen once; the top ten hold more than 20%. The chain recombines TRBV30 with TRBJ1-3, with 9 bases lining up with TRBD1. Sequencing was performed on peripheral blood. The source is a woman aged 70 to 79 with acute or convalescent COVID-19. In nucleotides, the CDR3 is TGCGGGCGGGACAGGGAATCTTCTGGAAACACCATATATTTT. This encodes CGRDRESSGNTIYF.